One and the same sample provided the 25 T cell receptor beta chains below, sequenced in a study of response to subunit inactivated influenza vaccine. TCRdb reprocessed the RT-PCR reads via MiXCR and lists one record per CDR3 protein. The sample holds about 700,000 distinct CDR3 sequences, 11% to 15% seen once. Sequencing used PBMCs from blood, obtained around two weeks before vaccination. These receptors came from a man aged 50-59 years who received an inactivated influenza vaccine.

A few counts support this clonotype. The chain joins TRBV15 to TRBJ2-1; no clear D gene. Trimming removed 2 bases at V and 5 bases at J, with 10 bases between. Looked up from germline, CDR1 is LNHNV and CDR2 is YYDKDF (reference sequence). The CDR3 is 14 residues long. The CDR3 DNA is TGTGCCACCAGCAGATCCGGGCCCAACAATGAGCAGTTCTTC. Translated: CATSRSGPNNEQFF.

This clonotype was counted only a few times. The CDR3, as DNA: TGCAGTGCTAGACCGATCGAACCGGCCATGGCCCAGTACTTC. Translated: CSARPIEPAMAQYF. This chain joins TRBV20-1 and TRBJ2-5; D gene uncertain. V dropped 2 bases and J dropped 9 bases, with 19 bases sitting between them. Germline V gene data show CDR1 as DFQATT and CDR2 as SNEGSKA (reference sequence). The CDR3 totals 14 residues.

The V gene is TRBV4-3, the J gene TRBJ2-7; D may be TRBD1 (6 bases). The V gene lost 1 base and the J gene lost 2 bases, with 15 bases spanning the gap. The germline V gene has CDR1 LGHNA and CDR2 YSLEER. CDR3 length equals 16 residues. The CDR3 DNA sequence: TGCGCCAGCAGCCAAGGTTATGCCAGGGGTACCTACGAGCAGTACTTC. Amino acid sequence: CASSQGYARGTYEQYF.

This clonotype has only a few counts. The CDR3 DNA is TGTGCCAGCAGCCAAGGGGGACACAAGAGAGAAGAGACCCAGTACTTC. This sequence encodes CASSQGGHKREETQYF. J is TRBJ2-5 and V is TRBV4-2; possible D gene TRBD1, 6 bases. CDR1 and CDR2 from the germline V gene are LGHNA and YNFKEQ. The CDR3 length is 16 residues. V lost 1 base and J 3 bases, leaving 15 bases between the germline ends.

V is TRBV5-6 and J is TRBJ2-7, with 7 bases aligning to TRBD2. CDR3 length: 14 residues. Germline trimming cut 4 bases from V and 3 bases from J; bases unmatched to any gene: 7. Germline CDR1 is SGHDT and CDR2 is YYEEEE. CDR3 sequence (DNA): TGTGCCAGCAGCCAACCCGGGACTAACTACGAGCAGTACTTC. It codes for CASSQPGTNYEQYF.

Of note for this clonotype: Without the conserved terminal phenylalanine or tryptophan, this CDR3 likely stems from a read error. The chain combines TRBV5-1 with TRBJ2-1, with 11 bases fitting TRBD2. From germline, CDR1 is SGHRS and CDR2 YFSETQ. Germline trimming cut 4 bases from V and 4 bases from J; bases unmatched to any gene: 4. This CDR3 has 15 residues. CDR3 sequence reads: CASSRTSGGYNEQFI. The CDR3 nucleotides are TGCGCCAGCAGCAGAACTAGCGGGGGTTACAATGAGCAGTTCATC.

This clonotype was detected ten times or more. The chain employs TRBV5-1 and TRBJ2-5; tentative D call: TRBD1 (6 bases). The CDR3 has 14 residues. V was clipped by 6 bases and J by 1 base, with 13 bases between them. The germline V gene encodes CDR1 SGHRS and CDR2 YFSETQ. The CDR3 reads CASTQTGAQETQYF. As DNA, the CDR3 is TGCGCCAGCACCCAGACAGGCGCCCAAGAGACCCAGTACTTC.

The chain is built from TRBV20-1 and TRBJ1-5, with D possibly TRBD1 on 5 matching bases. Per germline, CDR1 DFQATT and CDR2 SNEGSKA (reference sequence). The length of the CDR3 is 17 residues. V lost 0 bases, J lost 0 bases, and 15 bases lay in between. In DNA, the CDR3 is TGCAGTGCTAGAGAACCCGGGGGAGGTTATAGCAATCAGCCCCAGCATTTT. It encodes CSAREPGGGYSNQPQHF.

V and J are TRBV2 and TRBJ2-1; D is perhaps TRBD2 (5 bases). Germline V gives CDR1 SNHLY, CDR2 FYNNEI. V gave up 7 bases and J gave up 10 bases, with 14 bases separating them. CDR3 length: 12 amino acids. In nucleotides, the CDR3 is TGTGCCAGCATGAGGGCCCGCGGGGAGCAGTTCTTC. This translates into CASMRARGEQFF.

The CDR3 reads CASSNGQALYEQYF. The CDR3 bases are TGTGCCAGCAGTAACGGACAGGCATTATACGAGCAGTACTTC. The rearrangement uses TRBV6-5 and TRBJ2-7, with TRBD1 identical over 7 bases. The V segment lost 5 bases and the J segment 4 bases; nucleotides outside the gene matches: 8. The CDR3 spans 14 residues. Germline CDR1 is MNHEY and CDR2 is SVGAGI.

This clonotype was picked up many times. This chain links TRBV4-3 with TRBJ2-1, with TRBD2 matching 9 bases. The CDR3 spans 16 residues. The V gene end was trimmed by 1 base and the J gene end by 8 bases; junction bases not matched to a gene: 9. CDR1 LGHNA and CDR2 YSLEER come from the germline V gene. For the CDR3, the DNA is TGCGCCAGCAGCCAAGTTTTGCGGGGGGGCATCTATGAGCAGTTCTTC. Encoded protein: CASSQVLRGGIYEQFF.

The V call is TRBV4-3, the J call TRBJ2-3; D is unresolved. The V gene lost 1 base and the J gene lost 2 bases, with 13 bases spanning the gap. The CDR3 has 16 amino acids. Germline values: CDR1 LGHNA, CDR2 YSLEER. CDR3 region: CASSQGVLGSTDTQYF. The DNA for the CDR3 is TGCGCCAGCAGCCAAGGCGTCTTGGGATCCACAGATACGCAGTATTTT.

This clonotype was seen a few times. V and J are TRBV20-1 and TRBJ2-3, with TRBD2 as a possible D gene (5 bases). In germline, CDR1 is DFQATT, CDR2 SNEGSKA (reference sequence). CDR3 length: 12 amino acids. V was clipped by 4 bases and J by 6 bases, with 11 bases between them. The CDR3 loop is CSANPTGDTQYF. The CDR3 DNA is TGCAGTGCTAACCCGACGGGGGATACGCAGTATTTT.

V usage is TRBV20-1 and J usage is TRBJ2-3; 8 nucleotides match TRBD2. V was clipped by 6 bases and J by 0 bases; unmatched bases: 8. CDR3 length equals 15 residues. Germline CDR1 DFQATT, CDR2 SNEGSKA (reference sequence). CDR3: CSAPKRGLSTDTQYF. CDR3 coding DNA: TGCAGTGCCCCAAAGCGGGGGTTGAGCACAGATACGCAGTATTTT.

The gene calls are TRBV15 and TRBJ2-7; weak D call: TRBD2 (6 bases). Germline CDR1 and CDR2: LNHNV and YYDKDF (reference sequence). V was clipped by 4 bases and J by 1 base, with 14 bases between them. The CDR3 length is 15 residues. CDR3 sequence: CATSTYGLASYEQYF. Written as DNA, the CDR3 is TGTGCCACCAGCACCTATGGGCTAGCGTCCTACGAGCAGTACTTC.

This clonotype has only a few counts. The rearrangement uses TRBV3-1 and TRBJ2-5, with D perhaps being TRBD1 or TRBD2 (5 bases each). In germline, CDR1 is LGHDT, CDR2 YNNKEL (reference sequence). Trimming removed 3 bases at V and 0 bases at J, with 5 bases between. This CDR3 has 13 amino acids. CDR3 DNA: TGTGCCAGCAGCCAGGGACACCAAGAGACCCAGTACTTC. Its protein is CASSQGHQETQYF.

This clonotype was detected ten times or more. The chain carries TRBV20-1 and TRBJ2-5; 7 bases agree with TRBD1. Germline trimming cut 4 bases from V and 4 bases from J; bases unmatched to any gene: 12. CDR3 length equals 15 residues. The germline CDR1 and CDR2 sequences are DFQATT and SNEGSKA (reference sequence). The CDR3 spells CSAKDREWYLETQYF. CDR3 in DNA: TGCAGTGCTAAAGACAGGGAATGGTATCTAGAGACCCAGTACTTC.

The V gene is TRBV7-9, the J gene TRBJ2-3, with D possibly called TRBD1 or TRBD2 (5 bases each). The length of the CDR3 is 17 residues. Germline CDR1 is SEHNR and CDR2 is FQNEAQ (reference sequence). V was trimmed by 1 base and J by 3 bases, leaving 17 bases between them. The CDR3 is CASSLVSGPSGTDTQYF. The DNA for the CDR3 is TGTGCCAGCAGCTTAGTCTCGGGGCCGTCGGGTACAGATACGCAGTATTTT.

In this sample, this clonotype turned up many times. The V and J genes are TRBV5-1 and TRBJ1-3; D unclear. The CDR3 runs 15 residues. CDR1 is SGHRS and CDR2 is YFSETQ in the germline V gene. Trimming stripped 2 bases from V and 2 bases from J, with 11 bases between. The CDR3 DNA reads TGCGCCAGCAGCTTCACCCCACCCCCTGGAAACACCATATATTTT. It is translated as CASSFTPPPGNTIYF.

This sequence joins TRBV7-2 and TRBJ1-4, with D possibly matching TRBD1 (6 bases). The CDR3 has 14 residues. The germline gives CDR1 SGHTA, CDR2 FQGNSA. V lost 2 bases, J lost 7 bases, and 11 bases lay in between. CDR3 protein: CASSLMRTAEKLFF. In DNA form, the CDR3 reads TGTGCCAGCAGCTTAATGCGGACAGCTGAAAAACTGTTTTTT.

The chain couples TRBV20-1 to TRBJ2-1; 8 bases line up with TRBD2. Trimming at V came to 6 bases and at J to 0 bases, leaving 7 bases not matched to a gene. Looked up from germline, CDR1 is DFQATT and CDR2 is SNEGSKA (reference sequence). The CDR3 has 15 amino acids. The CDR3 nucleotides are TGCAGTGCCGTCGGGGGGGTCGGCTCCTACAATGAGCAGTTCTTC. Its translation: CSAVGGVGSYNEQFF.

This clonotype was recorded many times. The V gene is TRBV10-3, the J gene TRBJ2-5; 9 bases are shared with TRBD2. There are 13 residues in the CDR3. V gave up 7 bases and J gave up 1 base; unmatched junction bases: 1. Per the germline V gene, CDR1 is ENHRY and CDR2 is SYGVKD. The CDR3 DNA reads TGTGCCATCACTAGCGGGGCCCAAGAGACCCAGTACTTC. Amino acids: CAITSGAQETQYF.

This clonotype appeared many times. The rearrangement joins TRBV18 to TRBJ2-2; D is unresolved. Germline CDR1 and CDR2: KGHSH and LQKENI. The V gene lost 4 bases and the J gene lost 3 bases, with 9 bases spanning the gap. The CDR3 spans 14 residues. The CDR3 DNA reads TGTGCCAGCTCACTCATGACGGACACCGGGGAGCTGTTTTTT. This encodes CASSLMTDTGELFF.

The CDR3 protein is CASSWPGGTEAFF. The CDR3 region has the DNA TGTGCCAGTAGTTGGCCGGGAGGGACTGAAGCTTTCTTT. This chain links TRBV19 with TRBJ1-1, with D uncertain. The length of the CDR3 is 13 residues. CDR1 is LNHDA, CDR2 SQIVND, per germline (reference sequence). Deletions cut 5 bases from V and 5 bases from J, with 12 bases between.

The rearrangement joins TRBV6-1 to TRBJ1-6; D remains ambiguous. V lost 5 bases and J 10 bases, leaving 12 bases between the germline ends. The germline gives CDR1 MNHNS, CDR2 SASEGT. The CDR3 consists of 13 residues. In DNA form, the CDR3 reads TGTGCCAGCAGTCGTCGTGAGGACTCACCCCTCCACTTT. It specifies CASSRREDSPLHF.